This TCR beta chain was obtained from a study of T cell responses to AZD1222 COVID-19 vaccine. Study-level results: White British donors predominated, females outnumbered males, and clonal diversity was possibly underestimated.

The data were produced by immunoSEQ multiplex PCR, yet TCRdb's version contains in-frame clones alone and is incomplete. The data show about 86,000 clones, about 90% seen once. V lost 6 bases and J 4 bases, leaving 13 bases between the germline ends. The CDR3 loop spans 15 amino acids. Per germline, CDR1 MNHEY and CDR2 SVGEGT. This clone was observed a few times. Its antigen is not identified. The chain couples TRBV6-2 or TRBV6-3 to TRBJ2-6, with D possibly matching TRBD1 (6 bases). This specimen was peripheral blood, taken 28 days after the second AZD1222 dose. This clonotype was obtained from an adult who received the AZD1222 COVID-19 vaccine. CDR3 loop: CASSIGQSGANVLTF. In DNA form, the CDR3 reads TGTGCCAGCAGCATAGGACAGTCCGGGGCCAACGTCCTGACTTTC.